These 20 T cell receptor beta chains came from one sample sequenced in a study of blood T cell repertoires in COVID-19. Profiling relied on immunoSEQ multiplex PCR, and the TCRdb table lists in-frame clones only, not all of them. Found here are nearly 100,000 clones, 70% to 85% of them singletons; the top ten hold 10%. Sequenced sample: peripheral blood. The origin of the receptors is a man in his sixties or seventies with acute or convalescent COVID-19.

The V and J genes are TRBV6-5 and TRBJ2-1, with a tentative D call TRBD2 (6 bases). There are 15 residues in the CDR3. The germline V gene has CDR1 MNHEY and CDR2 SVGAGI. Deletions cut 5 bases from V and 0 bases from J, with 11 bases between. The CDR3 loop reads CASSPDYRSYNEQFF. CDR3 sequence (DNA): TGTGCCAGCAGTCCGGACTACCGCTCCTACAATGAGCAGTTCTTC.

This clone appeared a few times. This chain connects TRBV11-3 to TRBJ2-2, with TRBD2 identical over 9 bases. CDR1 and CDR2 from the germline V gene are SGHNT and YENEEA. The CDR3 consists of 16 residues. V gave up 5 bases and J gave up 4 bases; unmatched junction bases: 8. This CDR3 reads CASSPTPTSGTGELFF. The CDR3 DNA is TGTGCCAGCAGCCCAACCCCGACTAGCGGCACCGGGGAGCTGTTTTTT.

The V gene is TRBV19, the J gene TRBJ1-2; D unresolved. The CDR3 has 14 amino acids. In germline, CDR1 is LNHDA, CDR2 SQIVND (reference sequence). The V and J ends lost 5 bases and 6 bases respectively, with 16 bases between them. The CDR3 coding sequence is TGTGCCAGTAGTGCTCTCGGCGGGTGGCATGGCTACACCTTC. It translates to CASSALGGWHGYTF.

This chain links TRBV11-1 with TRBJ2-1; D gene uncertain. V was trimmed by 1 base and J by 4 bases, leaving 5 bases between them. Germline V gene lookup returns CDR1 SGHAT and CDR2 FQDESV (reference sequence). The CDR3 spans 13 residues. CDR3 sequence (DNA): TGTGCCAGCAGCTTAGAGAGATACAATGAGCAGTTCTTC. Amino acid sequence: CASSLERYNEQFF.

This chain links TRBV21-1 with TRBJ2-7; the table's D call TRBD1 went unverified against the DNA. TRBV21-1 is termed a pseudogene. The CDR3 runs 13 residues. This CDR3 reads CASSKSRVHEQYF. The CDR3 DNA reads as TGTGCCAGCAGCAAATCCAGGGTCCACGAGCAGTACTTC.

The chain couples TRBV29-1 to TRBJ1-2; D is possibly TRBD1 (5 bases). The CDR3 contains 11 residues. Germline assignment: CDR1 SQVTM and CDR2 ANQGSEA. Trimming pared 3 bases from V and 5 bases from J, leaving 7 bases between. The CDR3 is CSVESGYGYTF. The CDR3 DNA reads as TGCAGCGTTGAGTCAGGGTATGGCTACACCTTC.

This chain links TRBV30 with TRBJ1-6; D is possibly TRBD1 (6 bases). V gave up 4 bases and J gave up 10 bases, with 14 bases separating them. The CDR3 has 13 amino acids. CDR1 GTSNPN and CDR2 SVGIG come from the germline V gene (reference sequence). CDR3 protein: CAWIEAGVSPLHF. The DNA for the CDR3 is TGTGCCTGGATCGAGGCAGGGGTATCACCCCTCCACTTT.

The chain couples TRBV11-2 to TRBJ1-2; D is possibly TRBD1 (6 bases). Germline-derived CDR1 and CDR2 are SGHAT and FQNNGV. This CDR3 contains 11 residues. Between the trimmed V and J ends, which lost 6 bases and 8 bases, there was a span of 10 bases. This CDR3 is CASSYRDGYTF. CDR3 bases: TGTGCCAGCAGTTACAGGGACGGCTACACCTTC. The full variable domain, completed using reference TRBV11-2 and TRBJ1-2, is EAGVAQSPRYKIIEKRQSVAFWCNPISGHATLYWYQQILGQGPKLLIQFQNNGVVDDSQLPKDRFSAERLKGVDSTLKIQPAKLEDSAVYLCASSYRDGYTFGSGTRLTVV.

V usage is TRBV7-2 and J usage is TRBJ2-3; 7 bases fit TRBD2. CDR3 length: 15 amino acids. V lost 3 bases, J lost 5 bases, and 8 bases stayed unmatched. CDR1 and CDR2 (germline): SGHTA, FQGNSA. The CDR3, as DNA: TGTGCCAGCAGCTTGGGCGGGAGCGGAGGAGATACGCAGTATTTT. Translation: CASSLGGSGGDTQYF.

V usage is TRBV7-2 and J usage is TRBJ1-1; D not certain. Germline V gives CDR1 SGHTA, CDR2 FQGNSA. V was clipped by 11 bases and J by 1 base, with 14 bases between them. This CDR3 region has 13 residues. CDR3 residues: CAAKYSRNTEAFF. CDR3 coding DNA: TGTGCCGCCAAGTACTCCCGGAACACTGAAGCTTTCTTT.

The chain couples TRBV27 to TRBJ2-1; a possible D gene is TRBD2 (5 bases). There are 13 residues in the CDR3. V was trimmed by 7 bases and J by 5 bases, leaving 12 bases between them. Germline CDR1 reads MNHEY; CDR2 reads SMNVEV (reference sequence). CDR3 sequence (DNA): TGTGCCAGCACGAGCGGATTCCACAATGAGCAGTTCTTC. Translation gives CASTSGFHNEQFF.

This clone was detected a few times. The chain combines TRBV28 with TRBJ1-5, with D hard to call. The CDR3 sequence is 12 residues long. Per germline, CDR1 MDHEN and CDR2 SYDVKM. The ends were cut back, 3 bases at V and 7 bases at J, with 7 bases in the middle. The DNA for the CDR3 is TGTGCCAGCAGTTTCGTCCTGCAGCCCCAGCATTTT. This gives the protein CASSFVLQPQHF. Full variable domain (outside the CDR3, taken from reference TRBV28 and TRBJ1-5): DVKVTQSSRYLVKRTGEKVFLECVQDMDHENMFWYRQDPGLGLRLIYFSYDVKMKEKGDIPEGYSVSREKKERFSLILESASTNQTSMYLCASSFVLQPQHFGDGTRLSIL.

V usage is TRBV30 and J usage is TRBJ1-6, with no clear D. The CDR3 runs to 17 residues. The germline V gene has CDR1 GTSNPN and CDR2 SVGIG (reference sequence). V was clipped by 0 bases and J by 0 bases, with 12 bases between them. This CDR3 is CAWSVLFGSSYNSPLHF. The CDR3 DNA reads TGTGCCTGGAGTGTACTCTTCGGGAGCTCCTATAATTCACCCCTCCACTTT. Full variable domain (missing parts from reference TRBV30 and TRBJ1-6): SQTIHQWPATLVQPVGSPLSLECTVEGTSNPNLYWYRQAAGRGLQLLFYSVGIGQISSEVPQNLSASRPQDRQFILSSKKLLLSDSGFYLCAWSVLFGSSYNSPLHFGNGTRLTVT.

The gene calls are TRBV30 and TRBJ1-6, with D possibly TRBD1 on 6 matching bases. This CDR3 has 14 amino acids. Germline values: CDR1 GTSNPN, CDR2 SVGIG (reference sequence). Trimming cost V 0 bases and J 5 bases, with 8 bases left between them. CDR3 bases: TGTGCCTGGAGTGTACACAGGGATAATTCACCCCTCCACTTT. Protein product: CAWSVHRDNSPLHF.

This clone appeared a single time. The V gene is TRBV27, the J gene TRBJ2-1, with D tentatively TRBD1 (6 bases). The CDR3 is 14 amino acids. The germline CDR1 and CDR2 sequences are MNHEY and SMNVEV (reference sequence). V was clipped by 6 bases and J by 9 bases, with 18 bases between them. The CDR3 loop is CASRLQGLSSEQFF. For the CDR3, the DNA is TGTGCCAGCAGGTTACAGGGATTATCGTCTGAGCAGTTCTTC.

The J gene is TRBJ1-1, the V gene TRBV3-1 (or the pseudogene TRBV3-2); D may be TRBD1 (5 bases). Trimming stripped 7 bases from V and 0 bases from J, with 9 bases between. Germline-derived CDR1 and CDR2 are LGHDT and YNNKEL (reference sequence). There are 13 residues in the CDR3. The CDR3 here is CASKRQMNTEAFF. DNA of the CDR3: TGTGCCAGCAAACGACAGATGAACACTGAAGCTTTCTTT.

The J gene is TRBJ2-7, the V gene TRBV5-1, with D maybe TRBD2 (7 bases). The CDR3 totals 18 residues. Deletions cut 4 bases from V and 0 bases from J, with 23 bases between. Germline V gene sequence: CDR1 SGHRS, CDR2 YFSETQ. As DNA, the CDR3 is TGCGCCAGCAGCCCCGGGGGGACACCCGGGGGGAGCTCCTACGAGCAGTACTTC. Translated: CASSPGGTPGGSSYEQYF. The whole variable domain, filled in from reference TRBV5-1 and TRBJ2-7, reads KAGVTQTPRYLIKTRGQQVTLSCSPISGHRSVSWYQQTPGQGLQFLFEYFSETQRNKGNFPGRFSGRQFSNSRSEMNVSTLELGDSALYLCASSPGGTPGGSSYEQYFGPGTRLTVT.

The rearrangement links TRBV28 to TRBJ1-2; TRBD1 matches 9 bases. The CDR3 loop spans 12 amino acids. Trimming took 6 bases from V and 7 from J; bases not matched to a gene: 3. Germline CDR1 reads MDHEN; CDR2 reads SYDVKM. The CDR3 bases are TGTGCCAGCAGCGGGACAGGGATTGGCTACACCTTC. Translated, it gives CASSGTGIGYTF.

This clone was detected a few times. This rearrangement joins TRBV19 to TRBJ1-2, with TRBD1 matching 8 bases. The trim removed 6 bases at V and 7 bases at J, leaving 7 bases unmatched. Per germline, CDR1 LNHDA and CDR2 SQIVND (reference sequence). The CDR3 covers 13 residues. The CDR3 protein is CASRTDRASGYTF. DNA for the CDR3: TGTGCCAGTAGGACGGACAGGGCGAGTGGCTACACCTTC.

As for this clone: Other nucleotide sequences in the sample specify the same CDR3. This chain uses TRBV30 with TRBJ2-3, with TRBD1 identical over 7 bases. The germline gives CDR1 GTSNPN, CDR2 SVGIG (reference sequence). V shed 3 bases and J 2 bases; nucleotides not matched to a gene: 5. This CDR3 has 14 amino acids. CDR3 bases: TGTGCCTGGAGCAGGGGACAGACCACAGATACGCAGTATTTT. Amino acid sequence: CAWSRGQTTDTQYF.